Many counts were recorded for the clone carrying this T cell receptor (beta chain). Its antigen is unknown. The data were obtained in a study of CD8 T cells in ankylosing spondylitis. CDR3 length: 17 residues. Deletions cut 0 bases from V and 2 bases from J, with 14 bases between. CDR1 and CDR2 from the germline V gene are SGHVS and FQNEAQ. Researchers built TCR beta libraries using quantitative 5'-RACE with molecular barcodes. TCRdb re-derived calls from the 5' RACE reads in MiXCR, one entry per CDR3 protein. This table holds fewer than 200,000 distinct CDR3 sequences, around 9.6% found once. Notes on the study in general: Clones linked to the disease showed a CD8+ phenotype. They occurred at relatively low frequencies in peripheral blood. About 8 highly homologous variants made up a TCR beta motif, and this motif appeared characteristic of ankylosing spondylitis blood. Matched ankylosing spondylitis synovial fluid reportedly showed significant enrichment of disease-linked clones.

The chain joins TRBV7-8 to TRBJ1-5, with unresolved D. The receptor comes from a female donor with ankylosing spondylitis or in good health (not recorded which). Material: blood, either unsorted or a sorted T cell fraction (not recorded which). The CDR3 nucleotides read TGTGCCAGCAGCTTAGCGCTTTACAAGGTGGGCAATCAGCCCCAGCATTTT. As protein: CASSLALYKVGNQPQHF.